The sequence of this T cell receptor (beta chain) was determined in a study of PD-1 blockade in mismatch repair-deficient tumors. Background on the study: Enrolled about 2013-2016, patients had progressing, pretreated mismatch repair-deficient cancers of about a dozen types.

Generated by immunoSEQ multiplex PCR, the TCRdb table keeps only in-frame clones and is missing some. The sample has approximately 50,000 clones; about 80% are singletons. Every patient had mismatch repair deficiency by PCR or immunohistochemistry. Three pembrolizumab responders had their TCRs sequenced. About this clone: A junction end diverges from the germline sequence, so it may reflect a read error. The same CDR3 can be traced to other DNA sequences in this sample.

The CDR3 is 13 amino acids. Germline loops: CDR1 SGHTA, CDR2 FQGTGA. This TCR derives from an adult with mismatch repair-deficient cancer. The specimen was peripheral blood, collected 4 weeks after starting pembrolizumab. The chain recombines TRBV7-3 with TRBJ2-1; D could derive from TRBD1 or TRBD2 (7 bases each). The DNA of the CDR3 is TGTGCCAGTAGCTCCCAGGGGGGGTATGAGCAGTTCTTC. As protein: CASSSQGGYEQFF.